What follows describes a single T cell receptor (beta chain). As yet, its antigen is unknown. The sample comes from a study of T cell responses to AZD1222 COVID-19 vaccine. Study overall: Timing groups of about 4 and about 12 weeks for second doses were pooled. Study results and caveats: Females outnumbered males among donors, who were mostly white British; clonal diversity was possibly underestimated. Spike-specific TCR breadth and depth grew following two AZD1222 doses. Repertoire collection took place solely once the T cell response had peaked.

This CDR3 spans 16 amino acids. The germline V gene has CDR1 SGHRS and CDR2 YFSETQ. V lost 0 bases to trimming and J lost 4 bases, with 16 bases between them. Sequencing was performed with immunoSEQ multiplex PCR; in TCRdb, only in-frame clones are kept and a portion is missing. The sample carries more than 100,000 clones, about nine tenths recorded once. The chain employs TRBV5-1 and TRBJ1-2; tentative D call: TRBD1 (5 bases). The source of this sequence is an adult in good health. Sequenced here: peripheral blood, sampled on day 0 of AZD1222 vaccination. The CDR3 loop reads CASSLGGTITGYGYTF. The CDR3 DNA sequence: TGCGCCAGCAGCTTGGGGGGGACCATAACCGGCTATGGCTACACCTTC.